Here is one T cell receptor beta chain with its context. The CDR3 totals 15 residues. Trimming cost V 5 bases and J 2 bases, with 12 bases left between them. One entry per CDR3 protein, called by TCRdb with MiXCR from the PCR reads. The sample lists about 10,000 distinct CDR3 sequences; about two thirds were seen once. The data are from a study of tumor-infiltrating lymphocytes in oesophageal squamous cell carcinoma. The sequenced material came from esophageal tumor tissue. The chain combines TRBV12-3 or TRBV12-4 with TRBJ2-2; D perhaps matches TRBD1 (7 bases). The clonotype was recovered from a female donor with esophageal squamous cell carcinoma. The CDR3 sequence is CASSDRAGNTGELFF. CDR3 coding DNA: TGTGCCAGCAGTGACAGGGCGGGAAACACCGGGGAGCTGTTTTTT.